One and the same sample provided the 9 T cell receptor beta chains below, sequenced in a study of cytomegalovirus exposure and HLA in healthy donors. Vbeta (60) and Jbeta (13) primers were used in the PCR. TCRdb's table, derived via immunoSEQ multiplex PCR, lists solely in-frame clones and lacks some. The sample has tens of thousands of clones; under 70% are singletons. Input material: PBMCs. The receptor source for this set is a woman aged 45-65 years in good health and CMV-seropositive.

The genes are TRBV7-9 and TRBJ2-1; a weak D match, TRBD1 (6 bases). CDR1 SEHNR and CDR2 FQNEAQ come from the germline V gene (reference sequence). The CDR3 is 15 residues long. V lost 3 bases, J lost 4 bases, and 13 bases lay in between. The CDR3 sequence: CASSFRDTFYNEQFF. DNA for the CDR3: TGTGCCAGCAGCTTCCGGGACACCTTTTACAATGAGCAGTTCTTC.

This rearrangement joins TRBV10-1 to TRBJ2-3; 8 bases are shared with TRBD1. The V segment lost 3 bases and the J segment 6 bases; nucleotides outside the gene matches: 11. The CDR3 consists of 16 residues. Germline V lookup: CDR1 WNHNN, CDR2 SYGVQD (reference sequence). CDR3 sequence (DNA): TGCGCCAGCAGTGATCCAGGTGGACAGGGTAGGGATACGCAGTATTTT. Its translation is CASSDPGGQGRDTQYF.

V usage is TRBV6-1 and J usage is TRBJ2-7, with TRBD2 matching 7 bases. Germline-derived CDR1 and CDR2 are MNHNS and SASEGT. J lost 2 bases, V lost 8 bases, and 12 bases had no gene match. This CDR3 is built from 15 residues. As DNA, the CDR3 is TGTGCCAGCTCATTTCAGCGGGACGCCGCCTACGAGCAGTACGTC. Its protein is CASSFQRDAAYEQYV.

This rearrangement joins TRBV7-3 to TRBJ2-1; perhaps TRBD1 as D (6 bases). The CDR3 is 14 residues long. The V end was cut by 6 bases, the J end by 0 bases, with 9 bases between. Per germline, CDR1 SGHTA and CDR2 FQGTGA. Here the CDR3 reads CASRGQSSYNEQFF. CDR3 nucleotides: TGTGCCAGCAGAGGACAGAGCTCCTACAATGAGCAGTTCTTC. Together with reference TRBV7-3 and TRBJ2-1, the CDR3 gives the full variable domain: GAGVSQTPSNKVTEKGKYVELRCDPISGHTALYWYRQSLGQGPEFLIYFQGTGAADDSGLPNDRFFAVRPEGSVSTLKIQRTERGDSAVYLCASRGQSSYNEQFFGPGTRLTVL.

This clone was detected only once. This rearrangement joins TRBV2 to TRBJ2-5, with D unclear. CDR3 length: 13 amino acids. Trimming took 6 bases from V and 7 from J, leaving 15 bases between them. Germline values: CDR1 SNHLY, CDR2 FYNNEI. The CDR3 here is CASRDTSPGTQYF. The CDR3 DNA is TGTGCCAGCAGGGATACTTCGCCGGGGACCCAGTACTTC.

The chain is built from TRBV21-1 and TRBJ1-2; the D call of TRBD1 is as the table states it, not checked on the DNA. TRBV21-1 is tagged as a pseudogene. This CDR3 region has 17 residues. CDR3 nucleotides: TGTGCCAGCAGCAAAAGGAGCAGGGGATCTCTGCGGGATGGCTACACCTTC. Protein sequence: CASSKRSRGSLRDGYTF.

This clone occurred once. The chain combines TRBV6-1 with TRBJ2-3; maybe TRBD2 (5 bases). With 1 base removed from V and 14 bases from J, the gap between germline ends came to 16 bases. The germline CDR1 and CDR2 sequences are MNHNS and SASEGT. This CDR3 contains 13 residues. CDR3 loop: CASSEGFEEDRYF. In DNA, the CDR3 is TGTGCCAGCAGTGAAGGTTTTGAGGAGGACCGGTATTTT.

This chain joins TRBV2 and TRBJ1-4, with D perhaps TRBD1 (5 bases). There are 16 residues in the CDR3. In germline, CDR1 is SNHLY, CDR2 FYNNEI. Trimming cost V 10 bases and J 0 bases, with 18 bases left between them. The CDR3 here is CATYPRRQSTNEKLFF. CDR3 DNA sequence: TGTGCCACATACCCCAGAAGACAGTCAACTAATGAAAAACTGTTTTTT.

The V and J genes are TRBV6-5 and TRBJ2-3, with D perhaps TRBD1 (6 bases). The V end was cut by 7 bases, the J end by 2 bases, with 10 bases between. This CDR3 contains 13 residues. Germline values: CDR1 MNHEY, CDR2 SVGAGI. This CDR3 reads CASTGQTTDTQYF. The CDR3 nucleotides are TGTGCCAGCACCGGACAGACCACAGATACGCAGTATTTT.